Shown below are 25 T cell receptor beta chains from a single sample sequenced in a study of T cell changes during pregnancy in multiple sclerosis. Here immunoSEQ multiplex PCR was the method, and the copy in TCRdb shows in-frame clones only, minus some. The sample carries around 52,000 clones, 92% recorded once. This specimen was CD4+ T cells from peripheral blood mononuclear cells, taken after pregnancy. The receptors were sampled from a female donor in good health, enrolled as a control in a pregnancy study.

The V call is TRBV11-2, the J call TRBJ2-3; D gene ambiguous. Germline lookup yields CDR1 SGHAT and CDR2 FQNNGV. The CDR3 has 16 residues. V lost 4 bases, J lost 3 bases, and 17 bases lay in between. CDR3 residues: CASSSRYDSRTDTQYF. CDR3 coding DNA: TGTGCCAGCAGCTCTCGCTATGACTCTCGGACAGATACGCAGTATTTT.

This rearrangement joins TRBV7-9 to TRBJ2-3; 9 nucleotides line up with TRBD1. CDR3 length: 15 amino acids. V shed 3 bases, J shed 6 bases, and the junction held 7 bases outside the gene matches. CDR1 is SEHNR and CDR2 is FQNEAQ in the germline V gene (reference sequence). CDR3 loop: CASSFMTGGVDTQYF. In DNA, the CDR3 is TGTGCCAGCAGCTTTATGACAGGGGGGGTGGATACGCAGTATTTT.

The chain uses TRBV19 and TRBJ2-3, with D possibly matching TRBD2 (6 bases). Germline V gives CDR1 LNHDA, CDR2 SQIVND (reference sequence). V gave up 1 base and J gave up 2 bases, with 13 bases separating them. This CDR3 is built from 16 residues. In DNA form, the CDR3 reads TGTGCCAGTAGTATAGCGGGGGTCGGGTACACAGATACGCAGTATTTT. This gives the protein CASSIAGVGYTDTQYF.

This chain joins TRBV7-9 and TRBJ2-3; 8 bases line up with TRBD1. J lost 2 bases, V lost 1 base, and 5 bases had no gene match. The germline V gene encodes CDR1 SEHNR and CDR2 FQNEAQ (reference sequence). The CDR3 covers 16 residues. The CDR3 DNA sequence: TGTGCCAGCAGCTTAGGGGACAGGTACAACACAGATACGCAGTATTTT. Translation gives CASSLGDRYNTDTQYF.

The rearrangement links TRBV5-1 to TRBJ2-1; 7 bases are a match to TRBD1. This CDR3 has 16 amino acids. CDR1 is SGHRS and CDR2 is YFSETQ in the germline V gene. The V and J ends lost 1 base and 0 bases, in that order; junction bases with no gene match: 4. CDR3 nucleotide sequence: TGCGCCAGCAGCTTGTCACAGGGGAGCTCCTACAATGAGCAGTTCTTC. Translating gives CASSLSQGSSYNEQFF. The complete variable domain, with remaining parts taken from reference TRBV5-1 and TRBJ2-1, reads KAGVTQTPRYLIKTRGQQVTLSCSPISGHRSVSWYQQTPGQGLQFLFEYFSETQRNKGNFPGRFSGRQFSNSRSEMNVSTLELGDSALYLCASSLSQGSSYNEQFFGPGTRLTVL.

This rearrangement joins TRBV28 to TRBJ1-5; TRBD1 aligns across 8 bases. The junction had 3 bases not matched to a gene; V was cut back by 6 bases and J by 2 bases. From germline, CDR1 is MDHEN and CDR2 SYDVKM. This CDR3 is 14 amino acids long. In DNA, the CDR3 is TGTGCCAGCAGAACAGGGGGAGGCAATCAGCCCCAGCATTTT. It specifies CASRTGGGNQPQHF.

The CDR3 sequence is CASSPRVGYSNQPQHF. The CDR3 nucleotides are TGTGCCAGCAGCCCCAGGGTTGGGTATAGCAATCAGCCCCAGCATTTT. The chain recombines TRBV5-8 with TRBJ1-5; TRBD1 is a possible D gene (5 bases). CDR1 SGHTS and CDR2 YDEGEE come from the germline V gene. This CDR3 region has 16 residues. V lost 4 bases to trimming and J lost 0 bases, with 14 bases between them. The variable domain in full, completed from reference TRBV5-8 and TRBJ1-5, reads EAGVTQSPTHLIKTRGQQATLRCSPISGHTSVYWYQQALGLGLQFLLWYDEGEERNRGNFPPRFSGRQFPNYSSELNVNALELEDSALYLCASSPRVGYSNQPQHFGDGTRLSIL.

The chain links TRBV5-4 to TRBJ2-3, with TRBD1 identical over 10 bases. Trimming at V came to 2 bases and at J to 1 base, leaving 7 bases not matched to a gene. The CDR3 consists of 17 residues. CDR1 and CDR2 from the germline V gene are SGHNT and YYREEE (reference sequence). Written as DNA, the CDR3 is TGTGCCAGCAGCTTTAGGACAGGGGGGAGACGCACAGATACGCAGTATTTT. Its translation is CASSFRTGGRRTDTQYF.

The V and J genes are TRBV11-2 and TRBJ1-1, with D possibly being TRBD1 (6 bases). This CDR3 comprises 18 residues. Germline loops: CDR1 SGHAT, CDR2 FQNNGV. V was shortened by 4 bases and J by 5 bases, with 26 bases between the two germline ends. CDR3 nucleotide sequence: TGTGCCAGCAGCTCTCTGCGGGGGGGCAGGGGACGAGGTACTGAAGCTTTCTTT. Protein: CASSSLRGGRGRGTEAFF.

The V call is TRBV25-1, the J call TRBJ1-5; no clear D. Germline CDR1 MGHDK, CDR2 SYGVNS. The CDR3 totals 13 residues. V lost 4 bases and J 5 bases, leaving 9 bases between the germline ends. The CDR3 here is CASSVGRDQPQHF. The CDR3 nucleotides read TGTGCCAGCAGTGTAGGGAGAGATCAGCCCCAGCATTTT.

The chain couples TRBV6-5 to TRBJ2-7; TRBD1 agrees at 10 bases. Trimming cost V 4 bases and J 3 bases; bases outside gene matches: 9. The CDR3 runs 16 residues. CDR1 MNHEY and CDR2 SVGAGI come from the germline V gene. The CDR3 reads CASSSTGRTGGYEQYF. CDR3 bases: TGTGCCAGCAGTTCAACCGGTCGGACAGGGGGCTACGAGCAGTACTTC.

V usage is TRBV18 and J usage is TRBJ2-5, with 8 bases that match TRBD1. The V segment lost 4 bases and the J segment 1 base; nucleotides outside the gene matches: 8. The CDR3 is made up of 16 amino acids. Germline V gene sequence: CDR1 KGHSH, CDR2 LQKENI. CDR3 protein: CASSRQSDRAQETQYF. CDR3 DNA sequence: TGTGCCAGCTCACGCCAATCGGACAGGGCCCAAGAGACCCAGTACTTC.

The genes are TRBV5-1 and TRBJ2-5; possible D gene TRBD2, 6 bases. This CDR3 is 14 amino acids long. Trimming stripped 5 bases from V and 2 bases from J, with 13 bases between. CDR1 SGHRS and CDR2 YFSETQ come from the germline V gene. The CDR3 region is CASRIVSGQETQYF. For the CDR3, the DNA is TGCGCCAGCAGGATAGTGAGCGGGCAAGAGACCCAGTACTTC.

The chain uses TRBV4-2 and TRBJ2-7; 7 positions match TRBD1. The length of the CDR3 is 14 residues. The trim removed 0 bases at V and 6 bases at J, leaving 5 bases unmatched. Germline CDR1 LGHNA, CDR2 YNFKEQ. The DNA of the CDR3 is TGTGCCAGCAGCCAAGAAAAGGGGGCGGGCGAGCAGTACTTC. Translated: CASSQEKGAGEQYF.

The chain recombines TRBV4-1 with TRBJ1-1, with a tentative D call TRBD1 (5 bases). Trimming took off 7 bases at V and 1 base at J, with 10 bases between the two ends. Germline lookup yields CDR1 MGHRA and CDR2 YSYEKL. The CDR3 runs to 13 residues. The CDR3 region is CASTRAQNTEAFF. The CDR3 bases are TGCGCCAGCACCAGGGCCCAGAACACTGAAGCTTTCTTT.

The chain joins TRBV5-4 to TRBJ1-1; 7 bases align to TRBD1. The CDR3 is 16 amino acids. V lost 2 bases, J lost 1 base, and 8 bases stayed unmatched. Per germline, CDR1 SGHNT and CDR2 YYREEE (reference sequence). CDR3 amino acids: CASSLPGQRRNTEAFF. The CDR3 nucleotides are TGTGCCAGCAGCTTACCGGGACAGAGGAGGAACACTGAAGCTTTCTTT.

CDR3 region: CSGLADTQYF. The CDR3 DNA follows: TGCAGTGGGCTAGCAGATACGCAGTATTTT. The gene calls are TRBV20-1 and TRBJ2-3; D uncertain. There are 10 residues in the CDR3. CDR1 is DFQATT and CDR2 is SNEGSKA in the germline V gene (reference sequence). The V and J ends lost 7 bases and 4 bases respectively, with 6 bases between them.

The rearrangement links TRBV30 to TRBJ2-1; TRBD1 matches at 7 bases. Germline CDR1 is GTSNPN and CDR2 is SVGIG (reference sequence). V shed 4 bases, J shed 8 bases, and the junction held 11 bases outside the gene matches. The CDR3 runs to 14 residues. CDR3 in amino acids: CAWNRDSHVDEQFF. The CDR3 nucleotides read TGTGCCTGGAACCGGGACAGCCACGTGGATGAGCAGTTCTTC.

This clone was seen only once. The genes are TRBV14 and TRBJ2-5, with 9 bases lining up with TRBD2. The CDR3 has 15 amino acids. From germline, CDR1 is SGHDN and CDR2 FVKESK. With V trimmed by 0 bases and J by 5 bases, 4 bases remained unmatched. This CDR3 is CASSQDYGLAETQYF. The CDR3 nucleotides read TGTGCCAGCAGCCAAGATTATGGACTAGCGGAGACCCAGTACTTC.

The V gene is TRBV19, the J gene TRBJ2-3; TRBD2 matches at 7 bases. Trimming at V came to 7 bases and at J to 2 bases, leaving 6 bases not matched to a gene. The V gene's germline CDR1 is LNHDA and CDR2 SQIVND (reference sequence). This CDR3 comprises 14 residues. CDR3 DNA sequence: TGTGCCAGTACTGAGGGGAGGGTCACAGATACGCAGTATTTT. Its protein product is CASTEGRVTDTQYF.

The chain has TRBV7-2 and TRBJ1-1, with TRBD1 as a possible D gene (6 bases). CDR3 size: 13 residues. V lost 3 bases and J 5 bases, leaving 10 bases between the germline ends. Per the germline V gene, CDR1 is SGHTA and CDR2 is FQGNSA. DNA of the CDR3: TGTGCCAGCAGCTTTACAGGGCAAACTGAAGCTTTCTTT. Its translation: CASSFTGQTEAFF. The variable domain in full, with the rest retrieved from reference TRBV7-2 and TRBJ1-1, is GAGVSQSPSNKVTEKGKDVELRCDPISGHTALYWYRQSLGQGLEFLIYFQGNSAPDKSGLPSDRFSAERTGGSVSTLTIQRTQQEDSAVYLCASSFTGQTEAFFGQGTRLTVV.

The V and J genes are TRBV11-2 and TRBJ2-1; 10 nucleotides agree with TRBD2. V was pared by 5 bases and J by 2 bases, with 9 bases of the junction left unmatched. The CDR3 is made up of 17 amino acids. The germline V gene encodes CDR1 SGHAT and CDR2 FQNNGV. The DNA of the CDR3 is TGTGCCAGCAGCCCCTCGGAGCGGGGGGGGACCTACAATGAGCAGTTCTTC. Translation gives CASSPSERGGTYNEQFF.

This clone has more than one count but fewer than ten. The rearrangement joins TRBV4-3 to TRBJ1-2, with 7 bases matching TRBD1. The CDR3 length is 14 residues. The germline gives CDR1 LGHNA, CDR2 YSLEER. Trimming took 2 bases from V and 6 from J; bases not matched to a gene: 6. This CDR3 is CASSQHNRGDGYTF. The CDR3 DNA follows: TGCGCCAGCAGCCAACATAACAGGGGAGATGGCTACACCTTC.

The chain joins TRBV6-6 to TRBJ2-5; D is ambiguous. V dropped 6 bases and J dropped 5 bases, with 7 bases sitting between them. This CDR3 comprises 11 residues. The germline CDR1 and CDR2 sequences are MNHNY and SVGAGI (reference sequence). CDR3 sequence: CASSPQETQYF. Here the CDR3 DNA reads TGTGCCAGCAGCCCCCAGGAGACCCAGTACTTC.

This clone was seen a few times. The genes are TRBV5-5 and TRBJ1-1, with 7 bases identical to TRBD1. In germline, CDR1 is SGHKS, CDR2 YYEKEE (reference sequence). This CDR3 is 12 amino acids long. V was pared by 7 bases and J by 13 bases, with 13 bases of the junction left unmatched. The CDR3 sequence is CASGGTVEKLFF. CDR3 bases: TGTGCCAGCGGCGGGACAGTTGAGAAGCTTTTCTTT.